The 13 T cell receptor beta chains below were found in one sample sequenced in a study of shared clonotypes between healthy human individuals. Libraries were prepared by immunoSEQ multiplex PCR; TCRdb keeps only in-frame clonotypes and omits some of them. The sample carries approximately 1.5 million clones, approximately 98% recorded once. The sample taken for sequencing was naive CD4+ T cells sorted from blood. Subset noted: CD45RA+ positively selected. These receptors all come from a man aged 25 to 40 in good health.

The CDR3 DNA reads as TGTGCCAGCAGCTCTAGCGGGGCTTCCTACAATGAGCAGTTCTTC. This encodes CASSSSGASYNEQFF. The chain is built from TRBV7-6 and TRBJ2-1; TRBD2 matches at 9 bases. V lost 4 bases to trimming and J lost 1 base; unmatched junction nucleotides: 2. The CDR3 covers 15 residues. The V gene's germline CDR1 is SGHVS and CDR2 FNYEAQ.

The V call is TRBV10-3, the J call TRBJ2-1, with 8 positions matching TRBD2. The germline V gene encodes CDR1 ENHRY and CDR2 SYGVKD. V lost 10 bases to trimming and J lost 5 bases; unmatched junction nucleotides: 7. This CDR3 has 13 amino acids. The CDR3 region is CATRGGPHNEQFF. CDR3 coding DNA: TGTGCCACACGGGGGGGACCCCACAATGAGCAGTTCTTC.

As DNA, the CDR3 is TGTGCCAGCACCCCTCTAGCGGGAGGGCCCTACGAGCAGTACTTC. Protein: CASTPLAGGPYEQYF. The V gene is TRBV2, the J gene TRBJ2-7; the match to TRBD2 covers 12 bases. V was pared by 7 bases and J by 2 bases, with 6 bases of the junction left unmatched. Germline CDR1 SNHLY, CDR2 FYNNEI. This CDR3 spans 15 amino acids.

Only one count was recorded for this clone. The rearrangement links TRBV11-3 to TRBJ2-5; D uncertain. The CDR3 totals 13 residues. V was cut by 0 bases and J by 5 bases, with 7 bases left in between. Per germline, CDR1 SGHNT and CDR2 YENEEA. CDR3 nucleotide sequence: TGTGCCAGCAGCTTAGACCGAATGGAGACCCAGTACTTC. It yields the protein CASSLDRMETQYF.

The V gene is TRBV6-5, the J gene TRBJ1-5; D ambiguous. Trimming stripped 5 bases from V and 3 bases from J, with 14 bases between. The V gene's germline CDR1 is MNHEY and CDR2 SVGAGI. The CDR3 runs 15 residues. The CDR3 DNA reads as TGTGCCAGCAGTCTGGCCCATTTGGACAATCAGCCCCAGCATTTT. Translated, it gives CASSLAHLDNQPQHF.

The table lists this clone with a count of one. J is TRBJ2-5 and V is TRBV5-1; perhaps TRBD1 as D (7 bases). V was cut by 4 bases and J by 5 bases, with 18 bases left in between. There are 15 residues in the CDR3. Looked up from germline, CDR1 is SGHRS and CDR2 is YFSETQ. CDR3 nucleotide sequence: TGCGCCAGCAGCGGGGGGACAGCGCTTGGGGAGACCCAGTACTTC. The encoded protein is CASSGGTALGETQYF.

The V call is TRBV18, the J call TRBJ2-4; D perhaps matches TRBD1 (6 bases). The CDR3 length is 16 residues. The ends were cut back, 2 bases at V and 5 bases at J, with 16 bases in the middle. Germline-derived CDR1 and CDR2 are KGHSH and LQKENI. CDR3 sequence reads: CASSPTLNREQNIQYF. CDR3 nucleotide sequence: TGTGCCAGCTCACCAACGCTGAACAGGGAGCAAAACATTCAGTACTTC.

V usage is TRBV5-5 and J usage is TRBJ1-1; D may be TRBD1 (5 bases). Trimming took off 3 bases at V and 1 base at J, with 10 bases between the two ends. Germline CDR1 SGHKS, CDR2 YYEKEE (reference sequence). There are 14 residues in the CDR3. The DNA for the CDR3 is TGTGCCAGCAGCTGGGGCACCGAGAACACTGAAGCTTTCTTT. This sequence encodes CASSWGTENTEAFF.

The V call is TRBV6-1, the J call TRBJ2-1, with 9 bases identical to TRBD1. Trimming took 3 bases from V and 4 from J; bases not matched to a gene: 4. CDR3 length: 15 residues. The V gene's germline CDR1 is MNHNS and CDR2 SASEGT. The CDR3 bases are TGTGCCAGCAGTGACCTGGACAGGGGATACAATGAGCAGTTCTTC. Its translation is CASSDLDRGYNEQFF.

V usage is TRBV6-4 and J usage is TRBJ2-3; 10 nucleotides line up with TRBD2. Trimming removed 8 bases from V and 3 bases from J; junction bases left unmatched: 11. Per the germline V gene, CDR1 is MRHNA and CDR2 is SNTAGT. The CDR3 is 16 amino acids. CDR3 region: CASAALAGGRTDTQYF. CDR3 DNA: TGTGCCAGCGCAGCGTTAGCGGGAGGTCGGACAGATACGCAGTATTTT.

The chain employs TRBV7-3 and TRBJ2-3; D may be TRBD2 (5 bases). CDR1 is SGHTA and CDR2 is FQGTGA in the germline V gene. The CDR3 has 13 residues. Trimming cost V 2 bases and J 6 bases, with 9 bases left between them. The CDR3 nucleotides read TGTGCCAGCAGCTTATCCCCGGGGGATACGCAGTATTTT. It yields the protein CASSLSPGDTQYF.

The chain links TRBV6-1 to TRBJ1-2, with TRBD1 identical over 8 bases. Germline CDR1 MNHNS, CDR2 SASEGT. Germline trimming cut 3 bases from V and 3 bases from J; bases unmatched to any gene: 0. The CDR3 covers 13 residues. The CDR3 DNA reads TGTGCCAGCAGTGAGGACAGGGACTATGGCTACACCTTC. Residues: CASSEDRDYGYTF.

V is TRBV15 and J is TRBJ2-7; TRBD2 matches at 9 bases. The V gene's germline CDR1 is LNHNV and CDR2 YYDKDF (reference sequence). The CDR3 is made up of 14 amino acids. V trimming: 2 bases; J trimming: 6 bases; junction bases outside the gene matches: 5. The CDR3 DNA sequence: TGTGCCACCAGCAGATCCGGGACTAGCTTCGAGCAGTACTTC. Protein product: CATSRSGTSFEQYF.